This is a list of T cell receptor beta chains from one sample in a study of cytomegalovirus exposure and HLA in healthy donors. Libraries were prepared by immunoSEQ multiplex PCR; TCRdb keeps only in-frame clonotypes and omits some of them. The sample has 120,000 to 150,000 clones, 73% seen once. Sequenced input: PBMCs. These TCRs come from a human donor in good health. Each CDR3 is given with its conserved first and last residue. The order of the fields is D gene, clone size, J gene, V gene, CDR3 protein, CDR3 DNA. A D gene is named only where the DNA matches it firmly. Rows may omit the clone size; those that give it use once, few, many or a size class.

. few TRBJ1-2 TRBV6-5 CASSETGDGYTF TGTGCCAGCAGCGAGACGGGGGATGGCTACACCTTC
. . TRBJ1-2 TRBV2 CASQWGSLFNYGYTF TGTGCCAGCCAATGGGGCAGCCTGTTTAACTATGGCTACACCTTC
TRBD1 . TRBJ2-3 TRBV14 CASSQDCGQGASVGKRTKTDTQYF TGTGCCAGCAGCCAAGATTGTGGACAGGGGGCCTCGGTTGGAAAGAGAACGAAAACAGATACGCAGTATTTT
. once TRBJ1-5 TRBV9 CASSGGPNLGPQHF TGTGCCAGCAGCGGCGGCCCCAACCTAGGGCCCCAGCATTTT
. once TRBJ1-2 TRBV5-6 CASSFRDGYTF TGTGCCAGCAGCTTTCGGGATGGCTACACCTTC
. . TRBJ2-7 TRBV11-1 CASSSSYEQYF TGTGCCAGCAGCTCATCCTACGAGCAGTACTTC
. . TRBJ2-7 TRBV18 CASSPPVAPHEQYF TGTGCCAGCTCACCACCGGTAGCCCCCCACGAGCAGTACTTC
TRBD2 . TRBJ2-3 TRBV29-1 CSVEDYTSGTDTQYF TGCAGCGTTGAAGATTACACTAGCGGCACAGATACGCAGTATTTT
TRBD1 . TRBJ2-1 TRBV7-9 CASSLAGTAEQFF TGTGCCAGCAGCTTAGCGGGGACAGCTGAGCAGTTCTTC
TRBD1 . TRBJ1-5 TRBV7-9 CASSPAAGGPPQHF TGTGCCAGCAGCCCCGCGGCAGGGGGTCCGCCCCAGCATTTT
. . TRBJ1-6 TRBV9 CASSVDGQANSPLHF TGTGCCAGCAGCGTAGATGGACAAGCTAATTCACCCCTCCACTTT
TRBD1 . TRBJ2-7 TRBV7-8 CASSLRATGAFLYEQYF TGTGCCAGCAGCTTACGGGCGACAGGGGCTTTCCTCTACGAGCAGTACTTC
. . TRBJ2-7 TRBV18 CASSPPGSPYEQYF TGTGCCAGCTCACCACCGGGCAGCCCCTACGAGCAGTACTTC
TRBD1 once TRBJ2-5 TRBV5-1 CASSFSTTGAETQYF TGCGCCAGCAGCTTCAGCACGACAGGGGCAGAGACCCAGTACTTC
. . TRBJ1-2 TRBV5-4 CASSLSTNYGYTF TGTGCCAGCAGCTTATCAACAAACTATGGCTACACCTTC
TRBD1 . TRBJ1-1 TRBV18 CASSPTAGGITEAFF TGTGCCAGCTCACCAACGGCAGGGGGGATCACTGAAGCTTTCTTT
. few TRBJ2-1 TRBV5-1 CASSYLGGNEQFF TGCGCCAGCAGCTACCTAGGGGGCAATGAGCAGTTCTTC
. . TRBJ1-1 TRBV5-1 CASSLGQAGGTEAFF TGCGCCAGCAGCTTGGGTCAGGCGGGCGGCACTGAAGCTTTCTTT
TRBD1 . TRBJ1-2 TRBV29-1 CSVWGQGGLANYGYTF TGCAGCGTTTGGGGCCAGGGGGGACTGGCTAACTATGGCTACACCTTC
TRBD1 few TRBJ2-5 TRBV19 CASSILPGGRETQYF TGTGCCAGTAGTATTCTTCCAGGGGGCAGAGAGACCCAGTACTTC
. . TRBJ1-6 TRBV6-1 CASSEIDEGSPLHF TGTGCCAGCAGTGAAATTGATGAGGGTTCACCCCTCCACTTT
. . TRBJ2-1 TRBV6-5 CASSSSKARVNEQFF TGTGCCAGCAGTTCATCAAAAGCGCGAGTCAATGAGCAGTTCTTC
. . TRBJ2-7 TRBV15 CATSRDRQAPEQYF TGTGCCACCAGCAGAGATCGACAGGCCCCCGAGCAGTACTTC
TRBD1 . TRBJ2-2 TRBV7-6 CASRLGHRGQAGELFF TGTGCCAGCAGACTAGGGCATAGGGGGCAGGCCGGGGAGCTGTTTTTT
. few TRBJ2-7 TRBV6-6 CASSPGVYEQYF TGTGCCAGCAGTCCCGGGGTTTACGAGCAGTACTTC
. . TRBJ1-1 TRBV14 CASSQGPGWNTEAFF TGTGCCAGCAGCCAAGGGCCAGGTTGGAACACTGAAGCTTTCTTT
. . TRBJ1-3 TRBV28 CASRLDSSSGNTIYF TGTGCCAGCAGGCTCGACAGTAGCTCTGGAAACACCATATATTTT
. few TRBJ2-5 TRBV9 CASSGGALQETQYF TGTGCCAGCAGCGGCGGGGCCCTCCAAGAGACCCAGTACTTC
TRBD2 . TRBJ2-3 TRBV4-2 CASSQDPSGTSSDTQYF TGTGCCAGCAGCCAAGATCCATCTGGGACTAGCTCAGATACGCAGTATTTT
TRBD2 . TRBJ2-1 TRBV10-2 CASSELVGSSGILEQFF TGCGCCAGCAGTGAGCTAGTGGGATCTAGCGGGATATTGGAGCAGTTCTTC
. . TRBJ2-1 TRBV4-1 CASSQRGNEQFF TGCGCCAGCAGCCAACGCGGGAATGAGCAGTTCTTC
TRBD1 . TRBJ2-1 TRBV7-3 CASSSLAPGQGGNEQFF TGTGCCAGCAGCTCGCTGGCCCCGGGACAGGGAGGCAATGAGCAGTTCTTC
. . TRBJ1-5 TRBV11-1 CASSLQANQPQHF TGTGCCAGCAGCTTACAGGCCAATCAGCCCCAGCATTTT
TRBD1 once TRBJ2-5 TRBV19 CASSPGQGAEETQYF TGTGCCAGTAGTCCCGGACAGGGGGCGGAGGAGACCCAGTACTTC
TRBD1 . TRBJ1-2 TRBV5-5 CASSTGTGDYGYTF TGTGCCAGCAGCACCGGGACAGGGGACTATGGCTACACCTTC
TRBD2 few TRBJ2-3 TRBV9 CASSVSSGGASTQYF TGTGCCAGCAGCGTCTCTAGCGGGGGGGCAAGTACGCAGTATTTT
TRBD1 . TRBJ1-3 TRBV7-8 CASKVGGGGNTIYF TGTGCCAGCAAAGTAGGGGGCGGTGGAAACACCATATATTTT
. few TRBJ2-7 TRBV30 CAWIRDGTGEQYF TGTGCCTGGATCCGGGACGGCACAGGGGAGCAGTACTTC
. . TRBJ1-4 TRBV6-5 CASSYQLGTNEKLFF TGTGCCAGCAGTTACCAACTAGGCACTAATGAAAAACTGTTTTTT
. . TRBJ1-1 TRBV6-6 CASSPLNTEAFF TGTGCCAGCAGTCCTTTGAACACTGAAGCTTTCTTT
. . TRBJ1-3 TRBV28 CASTQGLTSGNTIYF TGTGCCAGCACCCAGGGGCTTACCTCTGGAAACACCATATATTTT
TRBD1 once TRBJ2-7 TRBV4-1 CASSQVGDRGHEQYF TGCGCCAGCAGCCAAGTGGGGGACAGGGGGCACGAGCAGTACTTC
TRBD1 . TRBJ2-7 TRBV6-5 CASSATPQGYEQYF TGTGCCAGCAGCGCAACCCCACAGGGGTACGAGCAGTACTTC
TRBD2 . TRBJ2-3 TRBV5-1 CASSPSGGVTDTQYF TGCGCCAGCAGTCCCAGCGGGGGGGTCACAGATACGCAGTATTTT
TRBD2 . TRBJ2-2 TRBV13 CASSSRSGSDTGELFF TGTGCCAGCAGCTCCCGTAGCGGGTCCGACACCGGGGAGCTGTTTTTT
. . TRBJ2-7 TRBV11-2 CASSLDLAYEQYF TGTGCCAGCAGCTTAGACCTAGCCTACGAGCAGTACTTC
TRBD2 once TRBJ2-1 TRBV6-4 CASSEGRETNEQFF TGTGCCAGCAGTGAAGGGAGGGAGACGAATGAGCAGTTCTTC
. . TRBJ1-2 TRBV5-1 CASSLGHLDSYGYTF TGCGCCAGCAGCTTGGGTCACCTCGACAGCTATGGCTACACCTTC
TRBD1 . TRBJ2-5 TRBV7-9 CASSPGTGGETQYF TGTGCCAGCAGCCCGGGGACAGGCGGGGAGACCCAGTACTTC
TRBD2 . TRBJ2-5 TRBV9 CASSPTGTSGETQYF TGTGCCAGCAGCCCAACCGGGACTAGCGGGGAGACCCAGTACTTC
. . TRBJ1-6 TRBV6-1 CASSTSWGGHSPLHF TGTGCCAGCAGTACCTCGTGGGGGGGCCATTCACCCCTCCACTTT
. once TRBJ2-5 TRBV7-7 CASSFGAIKPHLQETQYF TGTGCTAGCAGCTTTGGTGCTATTAAACCCCACCTCCAAGAGACCCAGTACTTC
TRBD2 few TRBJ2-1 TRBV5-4 CASKLAGAYNEQFF TGTGCCAGCAAGCTAGCGGGGGCGTACAATGAGCAGTTCTTC
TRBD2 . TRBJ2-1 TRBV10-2 CASRLAGGHYNEQFF TGCGCCAGCAGACTAGCGGGAGGACATTACAATGAGCAGTTCTTC